This TCR beta chain was captured in a study of CD4 T cells in relation to SARS-CoV-2 and coronaviruses. By sample fraction, this clone is medium-sized (0.01 to 0.1%). Its target is unknown. The CDR3 length is 13 residues. Trimming removed 6 bases from V and 7 bases from J, with 12 bases in between. Germline V CDR1 and CDR2: WSHSY, SAAADI. Clones were sequenced by immunoSEQ multiplex PCR, and TCRdb holds only the in-frame ones, with some missing. This sample has roughly 43,000 clones, with roughly 82% found just once. Source material: naive CD4+ T cells from PBMCs, cultured in vitro. Subset described: naive CD4+ T cells isolated by negative enrichment. The receptor was derived from an adult with COVID-19. The rearrangement links TRBV10-2 to TRBJ2-2; D call uncertain. CDR3 sequence (DNA): TGCGCCAGCAGCCCTAGTGTGAACGGGGAGCTGTTTTTT. Protein: CASSPSVNGELFF.